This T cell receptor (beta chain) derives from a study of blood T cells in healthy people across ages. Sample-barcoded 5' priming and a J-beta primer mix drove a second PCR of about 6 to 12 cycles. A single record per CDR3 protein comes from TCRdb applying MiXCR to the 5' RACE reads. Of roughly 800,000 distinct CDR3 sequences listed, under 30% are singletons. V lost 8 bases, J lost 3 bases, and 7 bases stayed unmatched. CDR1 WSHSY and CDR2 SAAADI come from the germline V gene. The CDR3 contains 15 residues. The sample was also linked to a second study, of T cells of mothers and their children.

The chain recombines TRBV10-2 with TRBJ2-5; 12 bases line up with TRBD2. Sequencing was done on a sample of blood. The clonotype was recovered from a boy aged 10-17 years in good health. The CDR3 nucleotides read TGCGCCAGCGAAAGGACTAGCGGGGAAAAAGAGACCCAGTACTTC. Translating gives CASERTSGEKETQYF.